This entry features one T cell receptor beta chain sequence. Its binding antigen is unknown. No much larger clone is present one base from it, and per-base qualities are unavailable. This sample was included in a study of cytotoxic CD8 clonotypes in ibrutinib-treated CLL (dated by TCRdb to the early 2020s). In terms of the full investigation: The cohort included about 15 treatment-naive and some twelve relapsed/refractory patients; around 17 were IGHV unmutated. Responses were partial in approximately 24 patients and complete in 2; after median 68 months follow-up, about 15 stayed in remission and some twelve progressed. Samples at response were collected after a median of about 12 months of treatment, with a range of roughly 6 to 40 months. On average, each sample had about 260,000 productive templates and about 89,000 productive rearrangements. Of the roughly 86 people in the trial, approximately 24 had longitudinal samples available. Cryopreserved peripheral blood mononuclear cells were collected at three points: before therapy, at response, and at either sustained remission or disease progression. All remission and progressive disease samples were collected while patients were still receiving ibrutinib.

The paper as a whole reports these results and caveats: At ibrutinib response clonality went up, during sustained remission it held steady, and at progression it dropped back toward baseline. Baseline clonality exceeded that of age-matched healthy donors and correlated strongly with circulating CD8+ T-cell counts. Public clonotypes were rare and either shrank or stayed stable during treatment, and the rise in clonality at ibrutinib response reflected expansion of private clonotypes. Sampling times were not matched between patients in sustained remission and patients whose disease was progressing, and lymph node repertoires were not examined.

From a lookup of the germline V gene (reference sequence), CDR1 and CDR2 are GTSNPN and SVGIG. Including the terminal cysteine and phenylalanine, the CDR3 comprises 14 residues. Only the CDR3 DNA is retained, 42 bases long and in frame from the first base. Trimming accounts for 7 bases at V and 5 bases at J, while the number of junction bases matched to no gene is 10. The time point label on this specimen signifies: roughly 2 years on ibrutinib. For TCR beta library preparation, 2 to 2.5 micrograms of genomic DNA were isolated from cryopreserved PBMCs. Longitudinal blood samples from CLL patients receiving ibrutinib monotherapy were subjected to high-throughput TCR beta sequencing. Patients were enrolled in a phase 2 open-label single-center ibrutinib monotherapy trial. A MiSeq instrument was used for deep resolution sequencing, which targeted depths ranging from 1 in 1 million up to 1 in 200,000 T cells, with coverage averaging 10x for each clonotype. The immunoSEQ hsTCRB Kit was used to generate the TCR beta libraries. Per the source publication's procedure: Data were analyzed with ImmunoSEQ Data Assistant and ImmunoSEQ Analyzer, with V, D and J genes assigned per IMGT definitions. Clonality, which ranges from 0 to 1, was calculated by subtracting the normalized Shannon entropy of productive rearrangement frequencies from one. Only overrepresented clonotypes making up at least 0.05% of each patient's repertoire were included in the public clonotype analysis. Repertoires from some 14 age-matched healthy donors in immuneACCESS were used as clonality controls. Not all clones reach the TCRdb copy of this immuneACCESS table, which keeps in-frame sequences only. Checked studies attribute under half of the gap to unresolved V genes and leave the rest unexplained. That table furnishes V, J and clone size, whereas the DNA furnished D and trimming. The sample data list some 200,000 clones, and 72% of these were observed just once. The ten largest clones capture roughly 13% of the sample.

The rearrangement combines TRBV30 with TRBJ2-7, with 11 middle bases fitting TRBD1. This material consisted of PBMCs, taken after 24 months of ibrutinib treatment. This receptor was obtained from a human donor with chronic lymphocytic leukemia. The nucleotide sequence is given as TGTGCCTTCGACCGGGACAGGGGGGCCCACGAGCAGTACTTC. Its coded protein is CAFDRDRGAHEQYF. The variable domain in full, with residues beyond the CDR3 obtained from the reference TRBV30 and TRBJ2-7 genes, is SQTIHQWPATLVQPVGSPLSLECTVEGTSNPNLYWYRQAAGRGLQLLFYSVGIGQISSEVPQNLSASRPQDRQFILSSKKLLLSDSGFYLCAFDRDRGAHEQYFGPGTRLTVT.